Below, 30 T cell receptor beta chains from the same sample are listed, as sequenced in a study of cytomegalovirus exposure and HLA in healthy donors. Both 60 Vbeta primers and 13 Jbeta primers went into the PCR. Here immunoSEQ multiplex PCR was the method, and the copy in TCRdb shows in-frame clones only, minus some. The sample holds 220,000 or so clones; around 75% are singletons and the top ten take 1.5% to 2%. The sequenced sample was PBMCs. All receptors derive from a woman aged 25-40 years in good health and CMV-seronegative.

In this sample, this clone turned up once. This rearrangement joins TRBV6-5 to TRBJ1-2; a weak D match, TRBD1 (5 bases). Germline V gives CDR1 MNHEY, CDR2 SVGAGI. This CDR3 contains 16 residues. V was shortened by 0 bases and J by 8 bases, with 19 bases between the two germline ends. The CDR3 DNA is TGTGCCAGCAGTTACTCGAGGGGCGACGGGGGAGGAGGCTACACCTTC. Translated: CASSYSRGDGGGGYTF.

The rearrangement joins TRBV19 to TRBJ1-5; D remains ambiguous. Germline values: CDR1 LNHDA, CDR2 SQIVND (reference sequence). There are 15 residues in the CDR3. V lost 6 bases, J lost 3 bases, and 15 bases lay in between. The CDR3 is CASRVRARDNQPQHF. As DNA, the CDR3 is TGTGCCAGTAGGGTGCGGGCCAGAGACAATCAGCCCCAGCATTTT.

The CDR3 DNA follows: TGTGCCAGCAGTGAAATGGTGGGACAGGGGTATAACACTGAAGCTTTCTTT. Protein sequence: CASSEMVGQGYNTEAFF. The chain is built from TRBV6-1 and TRBJ1-1, with 10 bases identical to TRBD1. V trimming: 2 bases; J trimming: 2 bases; junction bases outside the gene matches: 8. The CDR3 totals 17 residues. Germline CDR1 is MNHNS and CDR2 is SASEGT.

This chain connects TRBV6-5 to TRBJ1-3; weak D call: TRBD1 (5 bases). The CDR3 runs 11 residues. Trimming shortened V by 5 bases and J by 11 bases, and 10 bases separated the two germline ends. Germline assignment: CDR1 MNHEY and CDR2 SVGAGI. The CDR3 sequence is CASSNQGSIYF. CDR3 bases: TGTGCCAGCAGTAATCAGGGATCCATATATTTT.

CDR3 in DNA: TGTGCCAGCAGCCGGACAGGGATAATCAATGAGCAGTTCTTC. Translating gives CASSRTGIINEQFF. V and J are TRBV7-3 and TRBJ2-1; 8 bases are shared with TRBD1. V shed 5 bases and J 6 bases; nucleotides not matched to a gene: 6. Germline CDR1 reads SGHTA; CDR2 reads FQGTGA. This CDR3 has 14 amino acids.

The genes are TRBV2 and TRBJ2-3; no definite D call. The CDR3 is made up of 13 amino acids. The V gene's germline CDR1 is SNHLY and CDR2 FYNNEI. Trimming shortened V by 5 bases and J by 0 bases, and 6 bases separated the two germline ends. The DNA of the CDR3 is TGTGCCAGCAGTACAGACAGCACAGATACGCAGTATTTT. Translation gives CASSTDSTDTQYF.

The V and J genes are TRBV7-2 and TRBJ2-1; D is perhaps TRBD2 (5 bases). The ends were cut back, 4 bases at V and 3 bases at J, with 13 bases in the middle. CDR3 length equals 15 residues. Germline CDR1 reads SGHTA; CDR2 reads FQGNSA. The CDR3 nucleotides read TGTGCCAGCAGCTCCGGGGTAGCGCGCTACAATGAGCAGTTCTTC. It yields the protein CASSSGVARYNEQFF.

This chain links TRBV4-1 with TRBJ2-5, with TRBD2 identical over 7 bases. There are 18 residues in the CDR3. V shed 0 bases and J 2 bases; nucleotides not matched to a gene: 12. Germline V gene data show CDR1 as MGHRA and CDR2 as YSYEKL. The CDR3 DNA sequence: TGCGCCAGCAGCCAAGAGATGATTGCAGCGGGGTCTCAAGAGACCCAGTACTTC. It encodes CASSQEMIAAGSQETQYF.

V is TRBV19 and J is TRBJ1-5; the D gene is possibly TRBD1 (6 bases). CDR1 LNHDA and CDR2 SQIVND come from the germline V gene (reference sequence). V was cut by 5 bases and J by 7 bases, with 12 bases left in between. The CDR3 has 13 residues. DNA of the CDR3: TGTGCCAGTAGTGGGCAGGGGAGACAGCCCCAGCATTTT. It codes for CASSGQGRQPQHF.

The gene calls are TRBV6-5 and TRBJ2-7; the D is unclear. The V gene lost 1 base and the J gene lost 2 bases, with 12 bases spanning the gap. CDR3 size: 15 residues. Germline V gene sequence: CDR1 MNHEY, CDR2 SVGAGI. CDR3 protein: CASSYFGGSTYEQYF. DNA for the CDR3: TGTGCCAGCAGTTACTTCGGCGGATCCACCTACGAGCAGTACTTC.

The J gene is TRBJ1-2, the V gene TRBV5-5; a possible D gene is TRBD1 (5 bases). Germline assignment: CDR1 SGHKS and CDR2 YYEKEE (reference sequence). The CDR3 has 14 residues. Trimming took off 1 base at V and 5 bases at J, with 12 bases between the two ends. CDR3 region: CASSLFRPGYGYTF. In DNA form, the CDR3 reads TGTGCCAGCAGCTTGTTCCGCCCAGGGTATGGCTACACCTTC.

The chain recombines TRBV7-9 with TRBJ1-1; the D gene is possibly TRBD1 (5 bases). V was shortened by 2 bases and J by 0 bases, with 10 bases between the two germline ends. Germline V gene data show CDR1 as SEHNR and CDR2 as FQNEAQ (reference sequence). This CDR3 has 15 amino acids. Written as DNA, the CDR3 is TGTGCCAGCAGCTTAAAGAAACAGGTGAACACTGAAGCTTTCTTT. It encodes CASSLKKQVNTEAFF. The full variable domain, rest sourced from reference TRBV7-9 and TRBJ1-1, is DTGVSQNPRHKITKRGQNVTFRCDPISEHNRLYWYRQTLGQGPEFLTYFQNEAQLEKSRLLSDRFSAERPKGSFSTLEIQRTEQGDSAMYLCASSLKKQVNTEAFFGQGTRLTVV.

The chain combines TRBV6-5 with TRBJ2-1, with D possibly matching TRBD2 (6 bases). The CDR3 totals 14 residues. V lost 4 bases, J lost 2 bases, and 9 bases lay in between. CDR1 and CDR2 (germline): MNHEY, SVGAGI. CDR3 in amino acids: CASSFSSAYNEQFF. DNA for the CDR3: TGTGCCAGCAGTTTTTCTAGCGCCTACAATGAGCAGTTCTTC.

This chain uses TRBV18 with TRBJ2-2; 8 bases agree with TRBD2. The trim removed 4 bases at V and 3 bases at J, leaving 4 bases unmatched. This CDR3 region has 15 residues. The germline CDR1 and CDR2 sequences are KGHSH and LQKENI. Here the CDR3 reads CASSLGTRDTGELFF. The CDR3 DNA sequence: TGTGCCAGCTCACTCGGGACTAGAGACACCGGGGAGCTGTTTTTT.

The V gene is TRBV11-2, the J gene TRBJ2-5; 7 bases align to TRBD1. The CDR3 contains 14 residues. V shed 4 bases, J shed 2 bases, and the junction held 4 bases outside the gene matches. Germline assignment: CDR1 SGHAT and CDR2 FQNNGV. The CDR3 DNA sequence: TGTGCCAGCAGCTCCACAGGGGTACAAGAGACCCAGTACTTC. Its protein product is CASSSTGVQETQYF.

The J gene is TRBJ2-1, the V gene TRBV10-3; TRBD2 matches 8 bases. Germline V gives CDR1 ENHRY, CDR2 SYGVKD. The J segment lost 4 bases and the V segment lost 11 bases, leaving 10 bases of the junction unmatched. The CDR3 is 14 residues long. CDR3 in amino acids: CASRGGGNYNEQFF. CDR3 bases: TGTGCCTCCAGGGGCGGGGGGAATTACAATGAGCAGTTCTTC.

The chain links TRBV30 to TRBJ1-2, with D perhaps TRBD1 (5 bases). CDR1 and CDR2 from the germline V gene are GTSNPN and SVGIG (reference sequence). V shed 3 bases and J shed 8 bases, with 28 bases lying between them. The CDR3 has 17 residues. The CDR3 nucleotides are TGTGCCTGGAGAGGCACCCCAACCCAGGGAACTACAGAGGGCTACACCTTC. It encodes CAWRGTPTQGTTEGYTF.

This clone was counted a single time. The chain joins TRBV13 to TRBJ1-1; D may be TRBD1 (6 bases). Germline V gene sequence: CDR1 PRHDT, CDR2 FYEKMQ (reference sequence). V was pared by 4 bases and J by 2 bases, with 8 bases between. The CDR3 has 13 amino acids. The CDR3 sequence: CASSSRGNTEAFF. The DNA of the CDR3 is TGTGCCAGCAGCTCCAGGGGAAACACTGAAGCTTTCTTT.

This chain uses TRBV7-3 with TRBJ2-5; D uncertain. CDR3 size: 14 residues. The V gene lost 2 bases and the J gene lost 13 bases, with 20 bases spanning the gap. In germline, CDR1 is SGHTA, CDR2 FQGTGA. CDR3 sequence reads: CASSLDRLVNHPYF. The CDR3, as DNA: TGTGCCAGCAGCTTAGACCGGCTAGTTAATCATCCGTACTTC.

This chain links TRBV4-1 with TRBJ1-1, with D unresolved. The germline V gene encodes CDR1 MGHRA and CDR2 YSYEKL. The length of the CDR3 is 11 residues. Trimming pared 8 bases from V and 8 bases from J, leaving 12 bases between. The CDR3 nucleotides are TGCGCCAGCCGGATGTATAGCGAAGCTTTCTTT. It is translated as CASRMYSEAFF.

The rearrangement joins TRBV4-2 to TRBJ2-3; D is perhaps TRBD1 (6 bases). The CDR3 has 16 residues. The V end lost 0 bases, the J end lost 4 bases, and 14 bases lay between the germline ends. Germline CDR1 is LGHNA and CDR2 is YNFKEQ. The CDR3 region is CASSQEGRGTADTQYF. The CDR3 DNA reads TGTGCCAGCAGCCAAGAGGGCAGGGGTACGGCAGATACGCAGTATTTT.

Written as DNA, the CDR3 is TGTGCCAGCAGCTTACAGGGGGGGAGAACTGAAGCTTTCTTT. Translation gives CASSLQGGRTEAFF. The rearrangement joins TRBV5-4 to TRBJ1-1; 8 bases agree with TRBD1. V dropped 2 bases and J dropped 5; count of bases not matched to a gene: 5. Germline V gene sequence: CDR1 SGHNT, CDR2 YYREEE (reference sequence). This CDR3 is 14 amino acids long.

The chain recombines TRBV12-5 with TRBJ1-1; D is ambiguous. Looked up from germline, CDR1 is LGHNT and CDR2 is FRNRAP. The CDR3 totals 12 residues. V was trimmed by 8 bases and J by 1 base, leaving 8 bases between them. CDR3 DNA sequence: TGTGCTAGTACGGCGGGGAACACTGAAGCTTTCTTT. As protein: CASTAGNTEAFF.

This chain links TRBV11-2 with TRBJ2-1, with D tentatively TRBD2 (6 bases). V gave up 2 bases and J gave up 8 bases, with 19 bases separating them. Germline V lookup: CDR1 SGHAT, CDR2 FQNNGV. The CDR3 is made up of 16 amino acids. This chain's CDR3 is CASSLRPRAGSDEQFF. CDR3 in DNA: TGTGCCAGCAGCTTAAGGCCCAGGGCGGGAAGCGATGAGCAGTTCTTC. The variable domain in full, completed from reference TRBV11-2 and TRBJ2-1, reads EAGVAQSPRYKIIEKRQSVAFWCNPISGHATLYWYQQILGQGPKLLIQFQNNGVVDDSQLPKDRFSAERLKGVDSTLKIQPAKLEDSAVYLCASSLRPRAGSDEQFFGPGTRLTVL.

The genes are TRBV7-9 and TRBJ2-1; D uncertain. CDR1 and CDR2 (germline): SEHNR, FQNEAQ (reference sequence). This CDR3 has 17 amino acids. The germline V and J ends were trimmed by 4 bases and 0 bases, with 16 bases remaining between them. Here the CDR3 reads CASSYLRRYSSYNEQFF. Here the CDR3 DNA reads TGTGCCAGCAGCTATCTCCGCCGGTACAGCTCCTACAATGAGCAGTTCTTC. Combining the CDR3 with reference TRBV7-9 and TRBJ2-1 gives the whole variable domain DTGVSQNPRHKITKRGQNVTFRCDPISEHNRLYWYRQTLGQGPEFLTYFQNEAQLEKSRLLSDRFSAERPKGSFSTLEIQRTEQGDSAMYLCASSYLRRYSSYNEQFFGPGTRLTVL.

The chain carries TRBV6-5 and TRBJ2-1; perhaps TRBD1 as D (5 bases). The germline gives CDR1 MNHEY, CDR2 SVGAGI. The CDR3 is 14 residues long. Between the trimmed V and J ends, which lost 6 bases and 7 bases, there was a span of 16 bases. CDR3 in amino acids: CASSSVTATNEQFF. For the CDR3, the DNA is TGTGCCAGCAGCTCCGTGACAGCGACAAATGAGCAGTTCTTC.

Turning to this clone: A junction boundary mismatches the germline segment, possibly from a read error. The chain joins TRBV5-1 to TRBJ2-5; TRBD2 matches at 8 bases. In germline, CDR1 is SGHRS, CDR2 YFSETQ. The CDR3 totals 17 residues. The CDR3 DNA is TGCGCCAGCAGCTCGTCGGGGGGGGCGAGGTACAAAGAGGCCCAGTACTTC. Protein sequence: CASSSSGGARYKEAQYF.

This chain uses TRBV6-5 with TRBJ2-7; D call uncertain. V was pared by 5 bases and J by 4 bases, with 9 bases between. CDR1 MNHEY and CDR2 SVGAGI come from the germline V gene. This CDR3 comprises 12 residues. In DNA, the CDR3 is TGTGCCAGCAGTGAGCCTAGTTACGAGCAGTACTTC. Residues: CASSEPSYEQYF.

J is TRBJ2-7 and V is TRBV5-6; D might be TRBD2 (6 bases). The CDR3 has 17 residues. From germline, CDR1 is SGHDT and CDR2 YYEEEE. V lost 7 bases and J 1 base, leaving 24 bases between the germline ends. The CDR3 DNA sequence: TGTGCCAGCTCCGTTTTCGGGGGTGCGGTGGCTTCCTACGAGCAGTACTTC. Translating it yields CASSVFGGAVASYEQYF.

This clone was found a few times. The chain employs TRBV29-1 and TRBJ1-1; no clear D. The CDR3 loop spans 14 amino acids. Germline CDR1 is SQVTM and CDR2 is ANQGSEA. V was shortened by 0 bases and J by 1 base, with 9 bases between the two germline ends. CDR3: CSVEDHNKNTEAFF. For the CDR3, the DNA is TGCAGCGTTGAAGATCACAACAAGAACACTGAAGCTTTCTTT.